A selection of T cell receptor beta chains follows, all from one sample in a study of blood T cell repertoires in COVID-19. The table came from immunoSEQ multiplex PCR; TCRdb's copy has only in-frame clones and leaves some out. The sample has over 300,000 clones, 70% to 90% seen once; the top ten hold around a tenth. Sequencing used PBMCs or T cells enriched from blood (not recorded which). The receptors were sampled from a woman aged 40 to 50 who had recovered from COVID-19. Both conserved end residues are part of each CDR3. A D gene is named only where the DNA matches it firmly. Some rows mark clone size as missing; the rest say once, few, many or name a class of expanded clone.

d_gene | abundance | j_gene | v_gene | CDR3aa | CDR3nt
TRBD1 | . | TRBJ1-1 | TRBV6-6 | CASSYLRGGGTEAFF | TGTGCCAGCAGTTACCTCAGAGGGGGCGGGACTGAAGCTTTCTTT
TRBD2 | . | TRBJ2-2 | TRBV10-3 | CAIKASGGSNTGELFF | TGTGCCATCAAAGCTAGCGGGGGGTCGAACACCGGGGAGCTGTTTTTT
TRBD1 | . | TRBJ2-1 | TRBV27 | CASRTGYDYNEQFF | TGTGCCAGTAGGACAGGTTACGATTACAATGAGCAGTTCTTC
. | . | TRBJ1-2 | TRBV27 | CASSPVRVPTGYTF | TGTGCCAGCAGTCCCGTCAGGGTGCCCACAGGCTACACCTTC
TRBD1 | few | TRBJ2-7 | TRBV5-4 | CASSRDSGGRSSYEQYF | TGTGCCAGCAGCCGCGACTCAGGGGGCAGGAGCTCCTACGAGCAGTACTTC
TRBD2 | . | TRBJ2-3 | TRBV10-3 | CAIRTSGGSTDTQYF | TGTGCCATTCGGACTAGCGGGGGAAGCACAGATACGCAGTATTTT
. | . | TRBJ2-7 | TRBV28 | CASLPGYGEQYF | TGTGCCAGCTTACCGGGGTATGGCGAGCAGTACTTC
TRBD2 | . | TRBJ2-1 | TRBV24-1 | CATSDPVSSAGGSYNEQFF | TGTGCCACCAGTGATCCAGTCTCTTCGGCGGGGGGTTCCTACAATGAGCAGTTCTTC
. | . | TRBJ2-4 | TRBV4-3 | CASSPLVAKNIQYF | TGCGCCAGCAGCCCTCTAGTAGCCAAAAACATTCAGTACTTC
TRBD2 | . | TRBJ2-7 | TRBV7-9 | CASSDISGGAYEQYF | TGTGCCAGCAGCGATATATCGGGAGGCGCCTACGAGCAGTACTTC
. | . | TRBJ2-6 | TRBV19 | CASSRISGGSGANVLTF | TGTGCCAGTAGTCGAATAAGTGGGGGGTCTGGGGCCAACGTCCTGACTTTC
. | . | TRBJ1-6 | TRBV30 | CAWSRDFNSPLHF | TGTGCCTGGTCGCGGGATTTTAATTCACCCCTCCACTTT
. | . | TRBJ1-5 | TRBV15 | CATSRDQQSSNQPQHF | TGTGCCACCAGCAGAGATCAACAGTCCAGCAATCAGCCCCAGCATTTT
. | . | TRBJ1-1 | TRBV5-4 | CASSLVRGLNTEAFF | TGTGCCAGCAGCTTGGTGCGGGGGTTGAACACTGAAGCTTTCTTT
. | . | TRBJ1-1 | TRBV6-1 | CASSEARQAWNGAFF | TGTGCCAGCAGTGAAGCAAGGCAGGCTTGGAATGGGGCTTTCTTT
TRBD1 | . | TRBJ2-3 | TRBV27 | CASRTPGTGGADTQYF | TGTGCCAGCAGGACTCCCGGGACAGGGGGCGCGGATACGCAGTATTTT